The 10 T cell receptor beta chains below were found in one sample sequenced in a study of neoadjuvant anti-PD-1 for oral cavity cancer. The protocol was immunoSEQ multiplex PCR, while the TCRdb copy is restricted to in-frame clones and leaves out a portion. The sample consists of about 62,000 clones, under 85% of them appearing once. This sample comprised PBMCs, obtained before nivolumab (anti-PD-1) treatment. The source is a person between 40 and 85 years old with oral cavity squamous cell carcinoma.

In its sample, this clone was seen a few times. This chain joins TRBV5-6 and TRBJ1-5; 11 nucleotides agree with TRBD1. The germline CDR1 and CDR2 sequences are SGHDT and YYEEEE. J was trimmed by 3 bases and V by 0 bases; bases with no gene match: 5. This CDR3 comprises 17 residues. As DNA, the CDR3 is TGTGCCAGCAGCTTGGCCGGACAGGGGGCGTACAATCAGCCCCAGCATTTT. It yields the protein CASSLAGQGAYNQPQHF.

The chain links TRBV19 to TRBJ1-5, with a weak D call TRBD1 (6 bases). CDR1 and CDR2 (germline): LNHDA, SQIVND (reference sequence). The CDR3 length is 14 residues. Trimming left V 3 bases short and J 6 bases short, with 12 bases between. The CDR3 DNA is TGTGCCAGTAGTATCCTCAGGGGAGTTCAGCCCCAGCATTTT. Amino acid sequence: CASSILRGVQPQHF.

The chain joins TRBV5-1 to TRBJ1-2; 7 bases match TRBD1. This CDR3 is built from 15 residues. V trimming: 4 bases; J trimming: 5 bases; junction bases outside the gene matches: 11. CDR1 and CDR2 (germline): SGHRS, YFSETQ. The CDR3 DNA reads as TGCGCCAGCAGCCCCGCCATCGGGACAGCTTATGGCTACACCTTC. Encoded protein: CASSPAIGTAYGYTF.

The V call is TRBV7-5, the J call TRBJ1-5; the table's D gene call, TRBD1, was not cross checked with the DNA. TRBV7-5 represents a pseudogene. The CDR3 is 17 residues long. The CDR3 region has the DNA TGTGTCAGAAGCCATCGGACAGGGGCTAGGGGCAATCAGCCCCAGCATTTT. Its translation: CVRSHRTGARGNQPQHF.

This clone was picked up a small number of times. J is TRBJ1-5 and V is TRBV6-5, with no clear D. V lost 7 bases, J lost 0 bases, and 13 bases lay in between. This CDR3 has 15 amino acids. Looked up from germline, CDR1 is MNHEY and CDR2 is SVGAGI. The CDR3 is CASKIRVYSNQPQHF. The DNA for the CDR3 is TGTGCCAGCAAGATACGAGTCTATAGCAATCAGCCCCAGCATTTT.

For the CDR3, the DNA is TGTGCCAGCAGCCAGGGACAGGGAGGGAGTCAGCCCCAGCATTTT. Protein sequence: CASSQGQGGSQPQHF. The chain employs TRBV6-5 and TRBJ1-5; 9 nucleotides line up with TRBD1. Germline CDR1 is MNHEY and CDR2 is SVGAGI. The V gene end was trimmed by 6 bases and the J gene end by 6 bases; junction bases not matched to a gene: 9. This CDR3 is built from 15 residues.

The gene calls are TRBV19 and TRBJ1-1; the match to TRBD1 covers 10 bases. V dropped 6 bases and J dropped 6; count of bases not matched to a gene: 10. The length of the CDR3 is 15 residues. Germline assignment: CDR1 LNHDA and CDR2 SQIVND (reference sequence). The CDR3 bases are TGTGCCAGTAGCACCCCGGACAGGGGGTTTGCTGAAGCTTTCTTT. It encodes CASSTPDRGFAEAFF. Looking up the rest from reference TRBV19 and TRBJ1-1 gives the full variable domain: DGGITQSPKYLFRKEGQNVTLSCEQNLNHDAMYWYRQDPGQGLRLIYYSQIVNDFQKGDIAEGYSVSREKKESFPLTVTSAQKNPTAFYLCASSTPDRGFAEAFFGQGTRLTVV.

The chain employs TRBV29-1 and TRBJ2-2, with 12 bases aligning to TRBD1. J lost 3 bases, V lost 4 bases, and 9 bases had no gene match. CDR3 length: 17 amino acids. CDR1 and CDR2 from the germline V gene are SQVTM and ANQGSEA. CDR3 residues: CSVVSRDRGPDTGELFF. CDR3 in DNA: TGCAGCGTTGTTTCCCGGGACAGGGGGCCGGACACCGGGGAGCTGTTTTTT.

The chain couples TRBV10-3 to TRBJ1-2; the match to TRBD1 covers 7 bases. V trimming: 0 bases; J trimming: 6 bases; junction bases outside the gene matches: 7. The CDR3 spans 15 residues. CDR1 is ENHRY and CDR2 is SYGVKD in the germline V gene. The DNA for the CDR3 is TGTGCCATCAGTGAGTCGAGAGAGGGGGCGCATGGCTACACCTTC. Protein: CAISESREGAHGYTF.

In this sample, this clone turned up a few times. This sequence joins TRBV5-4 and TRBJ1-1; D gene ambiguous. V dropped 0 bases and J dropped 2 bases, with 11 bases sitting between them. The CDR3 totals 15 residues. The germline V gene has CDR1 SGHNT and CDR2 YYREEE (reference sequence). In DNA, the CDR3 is TGTGCCAGCAGCTTGGGGGGAGGGATCAACACTGAAGCTTTCTTT. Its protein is CASSLGGGINTEAFF.